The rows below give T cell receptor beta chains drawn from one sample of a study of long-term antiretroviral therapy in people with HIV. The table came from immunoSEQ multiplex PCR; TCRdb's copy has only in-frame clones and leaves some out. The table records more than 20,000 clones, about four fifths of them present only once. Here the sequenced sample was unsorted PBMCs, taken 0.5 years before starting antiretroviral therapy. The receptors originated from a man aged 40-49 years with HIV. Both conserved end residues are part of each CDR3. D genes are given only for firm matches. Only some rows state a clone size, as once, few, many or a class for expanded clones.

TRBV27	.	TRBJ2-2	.	TGTGCCAGCAGCGTCAGGCAGCTCACCGGGGAGCTGTTTTTT	CASSVRQLTGELFF
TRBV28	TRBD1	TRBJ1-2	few	TGTGCCAGCAGAGGACAGGAATCCGTCTATGGCTACACCTTC	CASRGQESVYGYTF
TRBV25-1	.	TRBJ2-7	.	TGTGCCAGCAGTCCCGAGGGAGCAGTAACATCCTACGAGCAGTACTTC	CASSPEGAVTSYEQYF
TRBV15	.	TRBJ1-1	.	TGTGCCACCAGCAGGCTAAGGAACACTGAAGCTTTCTTT	CATSRLRNTEAFF
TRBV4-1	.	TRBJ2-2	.	TGCGCCAGCAGCCAATACGACAAAACCGGGGAGCTGTTTTTT	CASSQYDKTGELFF
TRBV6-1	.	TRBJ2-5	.	TGTGCCAGCAGGATTATCAAAGGTCGAGGGGAGACCCAGTACTTC	CASRIIKGRGETQYF
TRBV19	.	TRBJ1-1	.	TGTGCCAGTATCCCTGACAGAATGAACACTGAAGCTTTCTTT	CASIPDRMNTEAFF
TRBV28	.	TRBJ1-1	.	TGTGCCAGCAGACCCCCCGTGGGGATCGGGGACACTGAAGCTTTCTTT	CASRPPVGIGDTEAFF
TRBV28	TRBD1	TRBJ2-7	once	TGTGCCAGCAGTTCCGATGGGGACAGGAGCTCCTACGAGCAGTACTTC	CASSSDGDRSSYEQYF
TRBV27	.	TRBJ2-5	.	TGTGCCAGCCGTCGTGGGGGTGAACAAGAGACCCAGTACTTC	CASRRGGEQETQYF